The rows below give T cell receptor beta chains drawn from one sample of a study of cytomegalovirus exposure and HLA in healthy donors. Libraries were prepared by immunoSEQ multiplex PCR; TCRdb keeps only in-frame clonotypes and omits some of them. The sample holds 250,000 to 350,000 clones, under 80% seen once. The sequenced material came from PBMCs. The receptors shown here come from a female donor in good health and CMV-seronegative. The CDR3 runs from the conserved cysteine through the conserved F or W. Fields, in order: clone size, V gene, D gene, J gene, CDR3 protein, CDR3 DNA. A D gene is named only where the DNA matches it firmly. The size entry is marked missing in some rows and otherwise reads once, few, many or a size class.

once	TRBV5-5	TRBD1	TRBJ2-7	CASSFTRGTGSYEQYF	TGTGCCAGCAGTTTCACCCGCGGGACAGGGTCCTACGAGCAGTACTTC
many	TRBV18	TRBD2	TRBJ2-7	CASSPTSGGAYEQYF	TGTGCCAGCTCACCAACTAGCGGAGGGGCCTACGAGCAGTACTTC
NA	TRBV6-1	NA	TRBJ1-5	CASLNGRGNQPQHF	TGTGCCAGCTTAAACGGGCGAGGGAATCAGCCCCAGCATTTT
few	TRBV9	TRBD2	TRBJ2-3	CASSVSRLAGLTDTQYF	TGTGCCAGCAGCGTATCTCGGCTAGCGGGGCTCACAGATACGCAGTATTTT
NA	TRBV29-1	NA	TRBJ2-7	CSVGAARAGLEQYF	TGCAGCGTTGGAGCGGCGAGGGCAGGTCTAGAGCAGTACTTC
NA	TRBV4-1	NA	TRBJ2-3	CASSTQPWAGPVTDTQYF	TGCGCCAGCAGCACACAACCGTGGGCGGGTCCAGTCACAGATACGCAGTATTTT
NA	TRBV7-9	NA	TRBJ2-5	CSSSLARETQYF	TGTTCCAGCAGCTTAGCGCGGGAGACCCAGTACTTC
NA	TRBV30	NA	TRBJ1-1	CAWKSVWNTEAFF	TGTGCCTGGAAATCGGTATGGAACACTGAAGCTTTCTTT
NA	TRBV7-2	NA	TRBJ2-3	CASILASTDTDTQYF	TGTGCCAGCATCTTAGCGAGTACCGACACAGATACGCAGTATTTT
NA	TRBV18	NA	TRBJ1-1	CASSPGVGSHGTEAFF	TGTGCCAGCTCACCAGGCGTGGGGAGTCATGGCACTGAAGCTTTCTTT
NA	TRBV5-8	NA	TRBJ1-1	CASSLGAGRTFF	TGTGCCAGCAGCTTGGGGGCAGGGAGGACTTTCTTT
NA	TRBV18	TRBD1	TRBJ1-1	CASSQRDSEAFF	TGTGCCAGCTCACAACGGGACAGTGAAGCTTTCTTT
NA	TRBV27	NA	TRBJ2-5	CASRGPGRGVQETQYF	TGTGCCAGCAGGGGTCCAGGCAGGGGGGTCCAAGAGACCCAGTACTTC
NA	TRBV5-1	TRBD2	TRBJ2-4	CASSLSAGEGGKNIQYF	TGCGCCAGCAGCTTATCGGCGGGAGAGGGTGGCAAAAACATTCAGTACTTC
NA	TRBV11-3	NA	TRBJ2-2	CASSPSSRYIGELFF	TGTGCCAGCAGCCCTAGTTCTAGATACATCGGGGAGCTGTTTTTT
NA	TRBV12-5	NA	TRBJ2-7	CASGSTLGFSYEQYF	TGTGCTAGTGGTTCTACGCTTGGTTTCTCCTACGAGCAGTACTTC
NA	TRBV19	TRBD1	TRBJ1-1	CASSDWGQGFAEAFF	TGTGCCAGTAGCGACTGGGGACAGGGGTTTGCTGAAGCTTTCTTT
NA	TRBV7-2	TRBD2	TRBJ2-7	CASSLGLAGYYEQYF	TGTGCCAGCAGCTTGGGACTAGCGGGATACTACGAGCAGTACTTC
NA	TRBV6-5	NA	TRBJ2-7	CASSYLQGVGDYEQYF	TGTGCCAGCAGTTACTTGCAGGGTGTTGGCGACTACGAGCAGTACTTC
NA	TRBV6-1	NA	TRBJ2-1	CASREGYNEQFF	TGTGCCAGCAGAGAGGGCTACAATGAGCAGTTCTTC